This record concerns one TCR beta chain sequence. This CDR3 region has 11 residues. V dropped 7 bases and J dropped 1 base, with 4 bases sitting between them. TCRdb called the 5' RACE reads again in MiXCR, with one record for every CDR3 protein. The sample includes some 670,000 distinct CDR3 sequences, around an eighth seen only once; the top ten take about 15%. This entry comes from a study of T cells after yellow fever vaccination. Study as a whole: When fractions had low cell numbers, they were prepared with SMART-Seq v4 Ultra Low Input.

Sample: PBMCs, taken on the day of the yellow fever booster vaccination. The receptor was derived from a man younger than 45 who received the YFV17D yellow fever vaccine. The chain links TRBV12-3 or TRBV12-4 to TRBJ1-2; D is unresolved. CDR3 coding DNA: TGTGCCAGCACCAGTAACTATGGCTACACCTTC. Translating gives CASTSNYGYTF.